This is a list of T cell receptor beta chains from one sample in a study of T cell changes during pregnancy in multiple sclerosis. Here immunoSEQ multiplex PCR was the method, and the copy in TCRdb shows in-frame clones only, minus some. The table lists about 59,000 clones, about 91% of them singletons, with around 0.85% in the top ten. Sequencing used peripheral blood, obtained before pregnancy. These receptors originate from a female donor with multiple sclerosis, enrolled in a pregnancy study. Each CDR3 is given with its conserved first and last residue. Fields, in order: J gene, D gene, clone size, V gene, CDR3 protein, CDR3 DNA. A D gene is named only where the DNA matches it firmly. The size field is filled for only some rows; it gives once, few, many or a size class.

j_gene: TRBJ1-5
d_gene: .
abundance: once
v_gene: TRBV6-5
CDR3aa: CASREGNQPQHF
CDR3nt: TGTGCCAGCCGAGAGGGAAATCAGCCCCAGCATTTT

j_gene: TRBJ2-5
d_gene: TRBD2
abundance: .
v_gene: TRBV5-4
CDR3aa: CASSRAGREETQYF
CDR3nt: TGTGCCAGCAGCCGGGCCGGGAGGGAAGAGACCCAGTACTTC

j_gene: TRBJ2-3
d_gene: TRBD2
abundance: .
v_gene: TRBV5-4
CDR3aa: CASSLHRTSGSTDTQYF
CDR3nt: TGTGCCAGCAGCTTGCACCGGACTAGCGGAAGCACAGATACGCAGTATTTT

j_gene: TRBJ1-2
d_gene: TRBD1
abundance: once
v_gene: TRBV9
CDR3aa: CASSATLQGAFGYTF
CDR3nt: TGTGCCAGCAGCGCGACGCTACAGGGGGCTTTTGGCTACACCTTC

j_gene: TRBJ2-3
d_gene: TRBD2
abundance: .
v_gene: TRBV5-4
CDR3aa: CASSRGLAEGADTQYF
CDR3nt: TGTGCCAGCAGCAGGGGACTAGCGGAAGGGGCAGATACGCAGTATTTT

j_gene: TRBJ1-1
d_gene: .
abundance: .
v_gene: TRBV6-5
CDR3aa: CASSYSRSTEAFF
CDR3nt: TGTGCCAGCAGTTACTCGAGGAGTACTGAAGCTTTCTTT

j_gene: TRBJ2-4
d_gene: TRBD2
abundance: .
v_gene: TRBV4-1
CDR3aa: CASSQGLAGGLDKNIQYF
CDR3nt: TGCGCCAGCAGCCAAGGACTAGCGGGGGGGCTGGACAAAAACATTCAGTACTTC

j_gene: TRBJ1-2
d_gene: .
abundance: .
v_gene: TRBV7-8
CDR3aa: CASRSQGNLHGYTF
CDR3nt: TGTGCCAGCAGGTCCCAGGGTAATCTACATGGCTACACCTTC

j_gene: TRBJ2-1
d_gene: TRBD1
abundance: .
v_gene: TRBV7-6
CDR3aa: CASSLSVQGSHEQFF
CDR3nt: TGTGCCAGCAGCTTAAGTGTACAGGGGTCCCATGAGCAGTTCTTC

j_gene: TRBJ1-1
d_gene: TRBD1
abundance: .
v_gene: TRBV7-9
CDR3aa: CASSSPLTGGRTEAFF
CDR3nt: TGTGCCAGCAGCTCGCCCCTGACAGGGGGCAGGACTGAAGCTTTCTTT

j_gene: TRBJ2-2
d_gene: .
abundance: .
v_gene: TRBV7-3
CDR3aa: CASSLTAPGELFF
CDR3nt: TGTGCCAGCAGCTTAACTGCGCCCGGGGAGCTGTTTTTT

j_gene: TRBJ1-1
d_gene: .
abundance: .
v_gene: TRBV19
CDR3aa: CASSIGGIGTEAFF
CDR3nt: TGTGCCAGTAGTATTGGGGGCATAGGGACTGAAGCTTTCTTT

j_gene: TRBJ2-5
d_gene: .
abundance: .
v_gene: TRBV29-1
CDR3aa: CSSRGGGHQETQYF
CDR3nt: TGCAGCTCTCGAGGGGGGGGGCACCAAGAGACCCAGTACTTC

j_gene: TRBJ2-7
d_gene: .
abundance: .
v_gene: TRBV6-1
CDR3aa: CASSDPGVSYEQYF
CDR3nt: TGTGCCAGCAGTGATCCCGGGGTCTCATACGAGCAGTACTTC

j_gene: TRBJ2-3
d_gene: TRBD2
abundance: .
v_gene: TRBV9
CDR3aa: CASSVVGGGADTQYF
CDR3nt: TGTGCCAGCAGCGTAGTTGGCGGGGGGGCAGATACGCAGTATTTT

j_gene: TRBJ1-3
d_gene: .
abundance: once
v_gene: TRBV6-5
CDR3aa: CASSYSFRASGNTIYF
CDR3nt: TGTGCCAGCAGTTACTCTTTCAGGGCCTCTGGAAACACCATATATTTT

j_gene: TRBJ2-3
d_gene: TRBD1
abundance: .
v_gene: TRBV2
CDR3aa: CASSEDGTATDTQYF
CDR3nt: TGTGCCAGCAGTGAAGACGGGACAGCCACAGATACGCAGTATTTT

j_gene: TRBJ1-3
d_gene: TRBD1
abundance: .
v_gene: TRBV6-5
CDR3aa: CASRGTGSGNTIYF
CDR3nt: TGTGCCAGCAGGGGGACAGGGTCTGGAAACACCATATATTTT

j_gene: TRBJ1-1
d_gene: TRBD1
abundance: .
v_gene: TRBV11-2
CDR3aa: CASSYPRQGSGTEAFF
CDR3nt: TGTGCCAGCAGCTACCCCCGACAGGGTTCGGGCACTGAAGCTTTCTTT

j_gene: TRBJ2-5
d_gene: .
abundance: .
v_gene: TRBV7-6
CDR3aa: CASSPQGRETQYF
CDR3nt: TGTGCCAGCAGCCCCCAGGGTCGGGAGACCCAGTACTTC

j_gene: TRBJ1-2
d_gene: .
abundance: .
v_gene: TRBV11-1
CDR3aa: CASSIRTGNYGYTF
CDR3nt: TGTGCCAGCAGCATTAGGACGGGAAACTATGGCTACACCTTC

j_gene: TRBJ2-3
d_gene: .
abundance: .
v_gene: TRBV10-2
CDR3aa: CASITADTQYF
CDR3nt: TGCGCCAGCATTACGGCAGATACGCAGTATTTT

j_gene: TRBJ1-1
d_gene: .
abundance: .
v_gene: TRBV18
CDR3aa: CASSPIRENTEAFF
CDR3nt: TGTGCCAGCTCACCAATCAGGGAGAACACTGAAGCTTTCTTT

j_gene: TRBJ1-4
d_gene: .
abundance: .
v_gene: TRBV7-6
CDR3aa: CASSLGRGLTSTNEKLFF
CDR3nt: TGTGCCAGCAGCTTAGGGAGGGGTCTGACCTCAACTAATGAAAAACTGTTTTTT

j_gene: TRBJ1-1
d_gene: TRBD1
abundance: .
v_gene: TRBV6-1
CDR3aa: CASSDSGTATEAFF
CDR3nt: TGTGCCAGCAGTGACTCAGGGACAGCCACTGAAGCTTTCTTT

j_gene: TRBJ2-5
d_gene: .
abundance: once
v_gene: TRBV12-5
CDR3aa: CASGLTGGQETQYF
CDR3nt: TGTGCTAGTGGTTTAACAGGTGGACAAGAGACCCAGTACTTC

j_gene: TRBJ2-7
d_gene: .
abundance: .
v_gene: TRBV7-2
CDR3aa: CASSLAAYEQYF
CDR3nt: TGTGCCAGCAGCCTGGCCGCTTACGAGCAGTACTTC

j_gene: TRBJ2-1
d_gene: TRBD2
abundance: .
v_gene: TRBV30
CDR3aa: CAWSLPLAPPHNEQFF
CDR3nt: TGTGCCTGGAGTCTGCCACTAGCGCCTCCCCACAATGAGCAGTTCTTC

j_gene: TRBJ1-4
d_gene: TRBD1
abundance: .
v_gene: TRBV30
CDR3aa: CAWSAGQALSFNEKLFF
CDR3nt: TGTGCCTGGAGTGCGGGACAGGCCTTGAGTTTTAATGAAAAACTGTTTTTT

j_gene: TRBJ2-6
d_gene: TRBD2
abundance: .
v_gene: TRBV7-3
CDR3aa: CASSPTAGWRGSGANVLTF
CDR3nt: TGTGCCAGCAGCCCTACCGCCGGATGGCGGGGGAGTGGGGCCAACGTCCTGACTTTC

j_gene: TRBJ1-5
d_gene: TRBD1
abundance: .
v_gene: TRBV29-1
CDR3aa: CSVMDRASNQPQHF
CDR3nt: TGCAGCGTGATGGACAGGGCGAGCAATCAGCCCCAGCATTTT

j_gene: TRBJ1-5
d_gene: TRBD1
abundance: .
v_gene: TRBV5-6
CDR3aa: CASSRRQGTQPQHF
CDR3nt: TGTGCCAGCAGCCGAAGACAGGGGACGCAGCCCCAGCATTTT

j_gene: TRBJ2-5
d_gene: .
abundance: .
v_gene: TRBV18
CDR3aa: CASSPTGTLQETQYF
CDR3nt: TGTGCCAGCTCACCAACCGGGACTCTCCAAGAGACCCAGTACTTC

j_gene: TRBJ2-7
d_gene: TRBD1
abundance: .
v_gene: TRBV6-5
CDR3aa: CASSLDRASLWEQYF
CDR3nt: TGTGCCAGCAGTCTCGACAGGGCAAGCTTGTGGGAGCAGTACTTC

j_gene: TRBJ2-5
d_gene: .
abundance: .
v_gene: TRBV27
CDR3aa: CASSLWPDSQETQYF
CDR3nt: TGTGCCAGCAGCCTTTGGCCGGACTCCCAAGAGACCCAGTACTTC

j_gene: TRBJ1-4
d_gene: .
abundance: .
v_gene: TRBV15
CDR3aa: CATSRQQSEKLFF
CDR3nt: TGTGCCACCAGCAGACAACAGTCCGAAAAACTGTTTTTT

j_gene: TRBJ2-5
d_gene: TRBD1
abundance: .
v_gene: TRBV7-2
CDR3aa: CASSSGDRGWETQYF
CDR3nt: TGTGCCAGCAGCTCCGGGGACAGGGGATGGGAGACCCAGTACTTC

j_gene: TRBJ2-3
d_gene: .
abundance: .
v_gene: TRBV10-3
CDR3aa: CAIRLTGTSTDTQYF
CDR3nt: TGTGCCATCAGGCTGACAGGGACTAGCACAGATACGCAGTATTTT

j_gene: TRBJ1-1
d_gene: .
abundance: .
v_gene: TRBV11-2
CDR3aa: CASSQSPRALEAFF
CDR3nt: TGTGCCAGCAGCCAGAGTCCGAGGGCCCTTGAAGCTTTCTTT

j_gene: TRBJ1-1
d_gene: TRBD1
abundance: .
v_gene: TRBV18
CDR3aa: CASSPIDQGANTEAFF
CDR3nt: TGTGCCAGCTCACCAATAGACCAGGGGGCTAACACTGAAGCTTTCTTT

j_gene: TRBJ2-1
d_gene: .
abundance: .
v_gene: TRBV7-7
CDR3aa: CASSLGDSTEQFF
CDR3nt: TGTGCTAGCAGCTTAGGCGACTCTACTGAGCAGTTCTTC

j_gene: TRBJ1-2
d_gene: .
abundance: .
v_gene: TRBV4-3
CDR3aa: CASSQDLRGTGYTF
CDR3nt: TGCGCCAGCAGCCAAGATTTGAGGGGGACTGGCTACACCTTC

j_gene: TRBJ2-2
d_gene: TRBD1
abundance: .
v_gene: TRBV9
CDR3aa: CASSVRTGTNTGELFF
CDR3nt: TGTGCCAGCAGCGTCAGGACAGGAACGAACACCGGGGAGCTGTTTTTT

j_gene: TRBJ2-3
d_gene: .
abundance: .
v_gene: TRBV4-1
CDR3aa: CASSSTVLPSTDTQYF
CDR3nt: TGCGCCAGCAGCTCAACAGTCCTTCCTAGCACAGATACGCAGTATTTT

j_gene: TRBJ2-7
d_gene: TRBD1
abundance: once
v_gene: TRBV6-5
CDR3aa: CASSVRDRVYEQYF
CDR3nt: TGTGCCAGCAGCGTACGGGACAGGGTCTACGAGCAGTACTTC

j_gene: TRBJ2-3
d_gene: .
abundance: .
v_gene: TRBV4-3
CDR3aa: CASSQDRASGFRTDTQYF
CDR3nt: TGCGCCAGCAGCCAAGATAGAGCGAGCGGGTTCCGCACAGATACGCAGTATTTT

j_gene: TRBJ1-2
d_gene: .
abundance: .
v_gene: TRBV7-9
CDR3aa: CASSLVPGPTF
CDR3nt: TGTGCCAGCAGCTTAGTCCCGGGTCCCACCTTC

j_gene: TRBJ1-5
d_gene: .
abundance: .
v_gene: TRBV30
CDR3aa: CAWSEDRGQPQHF
CDR3nt: TGTGCCTGGAGTGAGGATCGGGGTCAGCCCCAGCATTTT

j_gene: TRBJ1-2
d_gene: TRBD1
abundance: .
v_gene: TRBV4-1
CDR3aa: CASSQGLRGKGYTF
CDR3nt: TGCGCCAGCAGCCAAGGCCTCAGGGGGAAGGGCTACACCTTC

j_gene: TRBJ2-5
d_gene: TRBD2
abundance: .
v_gene: TRBV9
CDR3aa: CASSVAGGIQETQYF
CDR3nt: TGTGCCAGCAGCGTAGCGGGGGGGATTCAAGAGACCCAGTACTTC

j_gene: TRBJ1-5
d_gene: .
abundance: .
v_gene: TRBV6-5
CDR3aa: CASSTGSNQPQHF
CDR3nt: TGTGCCAGCAGTACAGGGAGCAATCAGCCCCAGCATTTT

j_gene: TRBJ2-1
d_gene: TRBD2
abundance: once
v_gene: TRBV2
CDR3aa: CASTGTSGSGEQFF
CDR3nt: TGTGCCAGCACCGGGACTAGCGGGAGCGGTGAGCAGTTCTTC

j_gene: TRBJ2-6
d_gene: .
abundance: .
v_gene: TRBV5-1
CDR3aa: CASSEFSSGANVLTF
CDR3nt: TGCGCCAGCAGTGAGTTTTCATCTGGGGCCAACGTCCTGACTTTC

j_gene: TRBJ2-2
d_gene: TRBD2
abundance: .
v_gene: TRBV7-2
CDR3aa: CASSSNRGGGNTGELFF
CDR3nt: TGTGCCAGCAGCTCTAACCGCGGGGGGGGAAACACCGGGGAGCTGTTTTTT

j_gene: TRBJ1-4
d_gene: TRBD1
abundance: .
v_gene: TRBV4-3
CDR3aa: CASSQTGLDEKLFF
CDR3nt: TGCGCCAGCAGCCAGACAGGGTTGGATGAAAAACTGTTTTTT

j_gene: TRBJ2-2
d_gene: TRBD1
abundance: .
v_gene: TRBV5-4
CDR3aa: CASSPPGQGTGELFF
CDR3nt: TGTGCCAGCAGCCCTCCGGGACAGGGGACCGGGGAGCTGTTTTTT

j_gene: TRBJ1-1
d_gene: .
abundance: .
v_gene: TRBV5-6
CDR3aa: CASSLYSGASAEAFF
CDR3nt: TGTGCCAGCAGCTTGTACTCAGGGGCAAGCGCTGAAGCTTTCTTT

j_gene: TRBJ1-2
d_gene: TRBD1
abundance: .
v_gene: TRBV10-3
CDR3aa: CAISEPGTGANYGYTF
CDR3nt: TGTGCCATCAGTGAGCCGGGGACAGGCGCTAACTATGGCTACACCTTC

j_gene: TRBJ1-5
d_gene: .
abundance: .
v_gene: TRBV7-2
CDR3aa: CASSLARDSNQPQHF
CDR3nt: TGTGCCAGCAGCTTAGCTAGAGATAGCAATCAGCCCCAGCATTTT